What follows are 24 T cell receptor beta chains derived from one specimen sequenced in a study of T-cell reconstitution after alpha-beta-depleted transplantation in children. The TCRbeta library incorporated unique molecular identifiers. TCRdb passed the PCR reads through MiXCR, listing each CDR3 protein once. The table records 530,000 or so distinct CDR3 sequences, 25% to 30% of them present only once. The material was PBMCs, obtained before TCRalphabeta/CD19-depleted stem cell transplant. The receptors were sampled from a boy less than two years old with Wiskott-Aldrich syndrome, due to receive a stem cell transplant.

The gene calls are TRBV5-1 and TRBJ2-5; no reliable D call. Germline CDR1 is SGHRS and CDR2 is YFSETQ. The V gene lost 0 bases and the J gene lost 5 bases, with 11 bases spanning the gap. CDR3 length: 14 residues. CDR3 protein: CASSLGASSETQYF. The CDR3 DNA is TGCGCCAGCAGCTTGGGGGCTAGTAGCGAGACCCAGTACTTC.

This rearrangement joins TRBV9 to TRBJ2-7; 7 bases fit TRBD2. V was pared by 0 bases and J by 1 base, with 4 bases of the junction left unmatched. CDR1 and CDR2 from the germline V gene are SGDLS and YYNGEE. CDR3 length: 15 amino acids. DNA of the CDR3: TGTGCCAGCAGCGTAGGGTGGGGAGGGTCCTACGAGCAGTACTTC. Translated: CASSVGWGGSYEQYF.

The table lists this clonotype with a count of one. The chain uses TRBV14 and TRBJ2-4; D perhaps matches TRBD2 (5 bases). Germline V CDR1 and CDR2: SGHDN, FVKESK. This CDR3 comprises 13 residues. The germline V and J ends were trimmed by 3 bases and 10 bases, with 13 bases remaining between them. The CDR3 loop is CASSQSTTGIQYF. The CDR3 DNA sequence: TGTGCCAGCAGCCAGAGTACAACGGGAATTCAGTACTTC.

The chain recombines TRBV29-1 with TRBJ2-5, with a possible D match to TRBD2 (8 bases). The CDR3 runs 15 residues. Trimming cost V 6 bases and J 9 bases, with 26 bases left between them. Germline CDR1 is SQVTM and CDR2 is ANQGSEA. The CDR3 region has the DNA TGCAGCGTAGAGGGGGCTAGCGGGCTTGGGGTGTCCCAGTACTTC. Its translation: CSVEGASGLGVSQYF.

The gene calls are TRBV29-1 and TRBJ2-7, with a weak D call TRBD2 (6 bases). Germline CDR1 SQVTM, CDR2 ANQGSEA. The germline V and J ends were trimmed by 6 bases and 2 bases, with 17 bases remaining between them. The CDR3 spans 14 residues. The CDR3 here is CSVAPSGRPYEQYF. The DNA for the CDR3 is TGCAGCGTCGCCCCCAGCGGGCGACCCTACGAGCAGTACTTC.

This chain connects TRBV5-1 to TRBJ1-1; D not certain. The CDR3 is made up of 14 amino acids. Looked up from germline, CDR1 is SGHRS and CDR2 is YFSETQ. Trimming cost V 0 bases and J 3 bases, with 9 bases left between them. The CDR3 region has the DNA TGCGCCAGCAGCTTGGCCGTGGATTACACTGAAGCTTTCTTT. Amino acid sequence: CASSLAVDYTEAFF.

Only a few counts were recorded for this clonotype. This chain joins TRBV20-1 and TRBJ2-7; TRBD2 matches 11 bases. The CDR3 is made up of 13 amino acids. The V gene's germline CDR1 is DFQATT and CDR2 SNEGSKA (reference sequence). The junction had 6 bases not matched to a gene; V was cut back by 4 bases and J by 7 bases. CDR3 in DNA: TGCAGTGCTACACTAGCGGGAGTGGGAGAGCAGTACTTC. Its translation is CSATLAGVGEQYF.

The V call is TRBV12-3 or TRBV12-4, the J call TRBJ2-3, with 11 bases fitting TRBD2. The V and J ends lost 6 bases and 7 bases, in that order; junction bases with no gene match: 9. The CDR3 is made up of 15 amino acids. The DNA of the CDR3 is TGTGCCAGCAGACGAACTAGCGGGAGAGGAAATACGCAGTATTTT. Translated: CASRRTSGRGNTQYF.

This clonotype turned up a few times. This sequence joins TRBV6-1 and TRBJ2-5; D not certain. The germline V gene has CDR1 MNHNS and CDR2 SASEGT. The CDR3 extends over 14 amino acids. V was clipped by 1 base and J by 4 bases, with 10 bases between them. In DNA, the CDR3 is TGTGCCAGCAGTGAAGGACATACCGGAGAGACCCAGTACTTC. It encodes CASSEGHTGETQYF.

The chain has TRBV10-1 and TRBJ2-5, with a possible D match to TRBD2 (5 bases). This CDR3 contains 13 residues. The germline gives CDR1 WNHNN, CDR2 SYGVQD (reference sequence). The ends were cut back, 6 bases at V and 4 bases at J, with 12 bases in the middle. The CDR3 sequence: CASSFPGSETQYF. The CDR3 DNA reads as TGCGCCAGCAGCTTTCCGGGATCAGAGACCCAGTACTTC.

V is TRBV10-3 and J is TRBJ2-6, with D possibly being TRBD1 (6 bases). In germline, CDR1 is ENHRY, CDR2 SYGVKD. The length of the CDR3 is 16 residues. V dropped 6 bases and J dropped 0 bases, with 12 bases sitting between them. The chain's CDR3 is CAIRTGSTSGANVLTF. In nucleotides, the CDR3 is TGTGCCATCAGGACAGGCTCAACCTCTGGGGCCAACGTCCTGACTTTC.

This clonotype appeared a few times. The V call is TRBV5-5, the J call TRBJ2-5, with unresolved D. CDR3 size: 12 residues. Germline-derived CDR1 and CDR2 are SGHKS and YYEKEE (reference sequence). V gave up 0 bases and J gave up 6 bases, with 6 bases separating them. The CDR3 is CASSLDIKTQYF. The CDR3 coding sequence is TGTGCCAGCAGCTTGGACATTAAGACCCAGTACTTC.

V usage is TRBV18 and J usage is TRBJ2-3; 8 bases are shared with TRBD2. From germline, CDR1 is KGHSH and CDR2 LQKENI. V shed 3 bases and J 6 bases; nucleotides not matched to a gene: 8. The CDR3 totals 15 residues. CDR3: CASSPGTRQMDTQYF. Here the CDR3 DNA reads TGTGCCAGCTCACCCGGGACTAGGCAAATGGATACGCAGTATTTT. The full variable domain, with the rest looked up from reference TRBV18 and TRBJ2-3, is NAGVMQNPRHLVRRRGQEARLRCSPMKGHSHVYWYRQLPEEGLKFMVYLQKENIIDESGMPKERFSAEFPKEGPSILRIQQVVRGDSAAYFCASSPGTRQMDTQYFGPGTRLTVL.

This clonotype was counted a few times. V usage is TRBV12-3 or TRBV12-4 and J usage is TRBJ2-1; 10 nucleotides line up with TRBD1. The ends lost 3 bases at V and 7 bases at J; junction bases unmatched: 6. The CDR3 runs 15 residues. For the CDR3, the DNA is TGTGCCAGCAGTTTGGTGACAGGGGGCAGGAATGAGCAGTTCTTC. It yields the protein CASSLVTGGRNEQFF.

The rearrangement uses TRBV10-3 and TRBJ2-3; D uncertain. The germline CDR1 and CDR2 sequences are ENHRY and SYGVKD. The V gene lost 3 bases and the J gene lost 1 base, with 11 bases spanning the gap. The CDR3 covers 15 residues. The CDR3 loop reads CAISDSSVGTDTQYF. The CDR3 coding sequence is TGTGCCATCAGTGATAGCTCGGTGGGCACAGATACGCAGTATTTT.

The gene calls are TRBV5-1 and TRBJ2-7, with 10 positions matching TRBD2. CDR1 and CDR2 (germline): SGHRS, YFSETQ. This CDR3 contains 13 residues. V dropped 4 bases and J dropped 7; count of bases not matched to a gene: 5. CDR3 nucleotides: TGCGCCAGCAGCGGGCTAGCGGGAGAGGAGCAGTACTTC. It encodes CASSGLAGEEQYF.

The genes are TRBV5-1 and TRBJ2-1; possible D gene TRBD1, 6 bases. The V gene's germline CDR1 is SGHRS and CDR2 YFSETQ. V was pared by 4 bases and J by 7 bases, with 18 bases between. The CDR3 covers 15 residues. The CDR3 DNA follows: TGCGCCAGCAGCAGAGTGACAGGTGCCAGAAATGAGCAGTTCTTC. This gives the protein CASSRVTGARNEQFF.

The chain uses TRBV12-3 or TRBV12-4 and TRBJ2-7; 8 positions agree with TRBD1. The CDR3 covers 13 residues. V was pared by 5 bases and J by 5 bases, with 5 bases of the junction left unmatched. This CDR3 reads CASSEDRVHEQYF. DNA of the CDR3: TGTGCCAGCAGTGAGGACAGGGTGCACGAGCAGTACTTC.

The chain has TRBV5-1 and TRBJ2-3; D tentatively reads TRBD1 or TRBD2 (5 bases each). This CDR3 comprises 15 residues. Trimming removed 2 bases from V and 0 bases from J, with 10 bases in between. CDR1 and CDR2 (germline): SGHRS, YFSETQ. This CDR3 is CASSFTGASTDTQYF. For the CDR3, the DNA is TGCGCCAGCAGCTTTACCGGGGCAAGCACAGATACGCAGTATTTT.

CDR3 sequence (DNA): TGTGCCAGCAGCCCGACGATGAGCTCCTACGAGCAGTACTTC. Translating it yields CASSPTMSSYEQYF. This chain uses TRBV7-9 with TRBJ2-7; D remains ambiguous. CDR1 is SEHNR and CDR2 is FQNEAQ in the germline V gene (reference sequence). V lost 5 bases and J lost 0, with 11 bases in between. The CDR3 sequence is 14 residues long.

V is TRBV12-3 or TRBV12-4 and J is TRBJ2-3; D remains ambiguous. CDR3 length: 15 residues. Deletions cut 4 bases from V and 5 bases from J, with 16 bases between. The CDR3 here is CASSCGIGRLDTQYF. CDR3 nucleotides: TGTGCCAGCAGTTGCGGCATAGGACGACTAGATACGCAGTATTTT.

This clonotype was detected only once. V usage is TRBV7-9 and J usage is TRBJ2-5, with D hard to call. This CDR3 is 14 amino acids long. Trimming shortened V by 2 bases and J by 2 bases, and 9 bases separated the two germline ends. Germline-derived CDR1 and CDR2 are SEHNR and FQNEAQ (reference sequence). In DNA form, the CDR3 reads TGTGCCAGCAGCTTATTTGGCCCTCAAGAGACCCAGTACTTC. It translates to CASSLFGPQETQYF.

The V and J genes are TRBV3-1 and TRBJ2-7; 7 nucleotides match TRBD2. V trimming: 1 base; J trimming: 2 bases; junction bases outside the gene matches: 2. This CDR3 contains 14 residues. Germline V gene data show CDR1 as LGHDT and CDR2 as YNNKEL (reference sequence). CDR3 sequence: CASSQGRGAYEQYF. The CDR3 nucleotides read TGTGCCAGCAGCCAAGGTCGGGGGGCCTACGAGCAGTACTTC.

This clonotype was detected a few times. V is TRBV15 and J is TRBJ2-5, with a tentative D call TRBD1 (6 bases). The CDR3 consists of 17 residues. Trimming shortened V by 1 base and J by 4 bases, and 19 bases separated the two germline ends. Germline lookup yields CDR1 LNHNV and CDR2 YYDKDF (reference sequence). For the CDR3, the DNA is TGTGCCACCAGCAGAGGCCAGGGGTCAGGGAAGGCAGAGACCCAGTACTTC. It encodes CATSRGQGSGKAETQYF.